The 10 T cell receptor beta chains below were found in one sample sequenced in a study of blood T cells in healthy people across ages (dated by TCRdb to the mid-2010s). The library was prepared using 5' RACE. The instrument was an Illumina HiSeq 2500. The second PCR ran for roughly 7 to 11 cycles and used a J-beta primer mix along with a sample-barcoded 5' primer. TCRdb reworked the public reads: Q25 trimming with fastp, MiXCR clone assembly, productive beta chains retained. Each CDR3 protein appears once, grouped with its most common genes and DNA. The sample includes 1.4 million or so distinct CDR3 sequences, with about 45% observed a single time. The ten biggest clones cover about 4.1% of the sample. The sample taken for sequencing was blood. These receptors came from a woman aged 18 to 35 in good health.

This clonotype has more than one count but fewer than ten. The rearrangement links TRBV11-2 to TRBJ2-1; the D is unclear. Trimming stripped 2 bases from V and 3 bases from J, with 17 bases between. The CDR3 loop spans 17 amino acids. Germline assignment: CDR1 SGHAT and CDR2 FQNNGV. CDR3 sequence: CASSLPLRNSDYNEQFF. In DNA, the CDR3 is TGTGCCAGCAGCTTACCCCTCAGGAATTCGGACTACAATGAGCAGTTCTTC.

To note about this clonotype: No DNA is shown, since the ends of the CDR3 on it are uncertain; the CDR3 is the one TCRdb lists. This chain connects TRBV21-1 to TRBJ1-2; TRBD1 reflects the table's D call only, with no check against the DNA. TRBV21-1 is a listed pseudogene. A total of 14 residues make up the CDR3, ends included. CDR3 in amino acids: CASSKEGSSYGCTF.

The chain links TRBV7-2 to TRBJ2-4, with TRBD2 matching 10 bases. Germline V gene lookup returns CDR1 SGHTA and CDR2 FQGNSA. This CDR3 contains 19 residues. Unmatched junction bases numbered 10, after V lost 1 base and J lost 1 base. CDR3 in DNA: TGTGCCAGCAGCTTAGATGGACTAGCGGACCTCGGTGCCAAAAACATTCAGTACTTC. It translates to CASSLDGLADLGAKNIQYF.

The CDR3 reads CASSLRTGDQETQYF. For the CDR3, the DNA is TGCGCCAGCAGCTTACGGACAGGGGACCAAGAGACCCAGTACTTC. V gene TRBV5-1 combines with J gene TRBJ2-5; 9 bases map to TRBD1. The CDR3 spans 15 residues. Germline loops: CDR1 SGHRS, CDR2 YFSETQ. V shed 2 bases, J shed 0 bases, and the junction held 2 bases outside the gene matches.

The chain has TRBV4-1 and TRBJ1-6; D not resolved. Germline V gives CDR1 MGHRA, CDR2 YSYEKL. The CDR3 runs 16 residues. V lost 1 base, J lost 7 bases, and 14 bases lay in between. This CDR3 is CASSQVQRSGNSPLHF. DNA of the CDR3: TGCGCCAGCAGCCAAGTGCAGAGAAGTGGGAATTCACCCCTCCACTTT.

This chain links TRBV5-1 with TRBJ2-1; 7 nucleotides align to TRBD1. The CDR3 is made up of 16 amino acids. V trimming: 0 bases; J trimming: 3 bases; junction bases outside the gene matches: 6. CDR1 and CDR2 (germline): SGHRS, YFSETQ. CDR3: CASSLADRIVYNEQFF. The DNA of the CDR3 is TGCGCCAGCAGCTTGGCGGACAGGATTGTCTACAATGAGCAGTTCTTC.

This chain links TRBV4-1 with TRBJ2-1; tentatively, D is TRBD1 (6 bases). The better agreement between TRBJ2-7 and the DNA end casts doubt on the J call. CDR1 is MGHRA, CDR2 YSYEKL, per germline. The length of the CDR3 is 21 residues. CDR3 sequence reads: CASSQDSQEEGVRGAYNEQYF. The CDR3 nucleotides read TGCGCCAGCAGCCAAGATAGCCAGGAGGAAGGTGTCAGGGGTGCCTACAATGAGCAGTACTTC.

This clonotype was counted only a few times. The chain carries TRBV6-2 or TRBV6-3 and TRBJ1-5; D not resolved. V was trimmed by 8 bases and J by 0 bases, leaving 11 bases between them. Germline loops: CDR1 MNHEY, CDR2 SVGEGT. The CDR3 has 14 amino acids. CDR3 bases: TGTGCCAGCCTTCCGGCAGGTAGCAATCAGCCCCAGCATTTT. Translating it yields CASLPAGSNQPQHF.

This rearrangement joins TRBV27 to TRBJ1-1, with 11 bases matching TRBD1. This CDR3 spans 18 amino acids. The V gene end was trimmed by 0 bases and the J gene end by 7 bases; junction bases not matched to a gene: 13. The V gene's germline CDR1 is MNHEY and CDR2 SMNVEV (reference sequence). The CDR3 region is CASSLSPGQGAGVGEAFF. The CDR3 nucleotides read TGTGCCAGCAGTTTATCCCCCGGACAGGGGGCAGGAGTGGGTGAAGCTTTCTTT.

This clonotype was seen a handful of times. This chain links TRBV20-1 with TRBJ2-5; no clear D. V was cut by 0 bases and J by 1 base, with 6 bases left in between. Germline V gene data show CDR1 as DFQATT and CDR2 as SNEGSKA (reference sequence). The CDR3 consists of 13 residues. As DNA, the CDR3 is TGCAGTGCTAGAGATCCAGTCCAAGAGACCCAGTACTTC. This sequence encodes CSARDPVQETQYF.